The 19 T cell receptor beta chains in this list originate from one sample, sequenced in a study of cytomegalovirus exposure and HLA in healthy donors. The PCR used 60 Vbeta and 13 Jbeta primers. Only in-frame clones appear in the TCRdb table, and some are missing; sequencing was by immunoSEQ multiplex PCR. The sample is made up of approximately 170,000 clones, and the top ten hold approximately 0.8% of it. Sequenced input: PBMCs. The receptors come from a woman under 30 in good health and CMV-seropositive.

The chain links TRBV10-3 to TRBJ1-2; TRBD1 is a possible D gene (5 bases). From germline, CDR1 is ENHRY and CDR2 SYGVKD. V shed 6 bases and J shed 1 base, with 9 bases lying between them. This CDR3 comprises 13 residues. The CDR3 region has the DNA TGTGCCATCAGGATCAGGGATAACTATGGCTACACCTTC. Protein: CAIRIRDNYGYTF.

The chain couples TRBV6-5 to TRBJ2-3; TRBD2 agrees at 8 bases. This CDR3 region has 15 residues. The germline V gene encodes CDR1 MNHEY and CDR2 SVGAGI. The J segment lost 1 base and the V segment lost 2 bases, leaving 2 bases of the junction unmatched. DNA of the CDR3: TGTGCCAGCAGTTACGCGACTAGCGGCACAGATACGCAGTATTTT. It yields the protein CASSYATSGTDTQYF.

The gene calls are TRBV30 and TRBJ2-3; TRBD1 might be the D (6 bases). Trimming removed 1 base at V and 6 bases at J, with 17 bases between. Germline CDR1 reads GTSNPN; CDR2 reads SVGIG (reference sequence). The CDR3 consists of 15 residues. In DNA, the CDR3 is TGTGCCTGGAGTGGTTGGGGCAGGGGAAGGGATACGCAGTATTTT. Translating it yields CAWSGWGRGRDTQYF.

V usage is TRBV2 and J usage is TRBJ2-5; TRBD1 agrees at 7 bases. The V and J ends lost 7 bases and 4 bases, in that order; junction bases with no gene match: 6. Germline loops: CDR1 SNHLY, CDR2 FYNNEI. This CDR3 contains 13 residues. The CDR3 loop is CASTLQGRETQYF. The CDR3 nucleotides are TGTGCCAGCACCTTACAGGGGCGAGAGACCCAGTACTTC.

The V gene is TRBV7-2, the J gene TRBJ1-4; 7 nucleotides align to TRBD1. CDR3 length: 15 residues. Germline V lookup: CDR1 SGHTA, CDR2 FQGNSA. J was trimmed by 5 bases and V by 1 base; bases with no gene match: 4. CDR3 residues: CASSLVGTENEKLFF. The CDR3 DNA is TGTGCCAGCAGCTTAGTAGGGACAGAAAATGAAAAACTGTTTTTT.

The J gene is TRBJ2-5, the V gene TRBV10-3, with 7 bases lining up with TRBD1. V was pared by 5 bases and J by 3 bases, with 3 bases of the junction left unmatched. The CDR3 is 13 residues long. In germline, CDR1 is ENHRY, CDR2 SYGVKD. CDR3: CAISPGTEETQYF. In nucleotides, the CDR3 is TGTGCCATCAGTCCCGGGACAGAAGAGACCCAGTACTTC.

V and J are TRBV10-3 and TRBJ1-2; 8 nucleotides match TRBD1. Unmatched junction bases numbered 16, after V lost 11 bases and J lost 8 bases. Germline V gene sequence: CDR1 ENHRY, CDR2 SYGVKD. The CDR3 has 14 residues. Here the CDR3 DNA reads TGTGCCGTGTCGCCTGGACAGGGAACGCGGGGCTACACCTTC. Translated: CAVSPGQGTRGYTF.

V gene TRBV5-6 combines with J gene TRBJ1-6; tentatively, D is TRBD1 (6 bases). In germline, CDR1 is SGHDT, CDR2 YYEEEE. V gave up 3 bases and J gave up 0 bases, with 13 bases separating them. The CDR3 extends over 17 amino acids. CDR3 in amino acids: CASSYGAGDSYNSPLHF. The DNA of the CDR3 is TGTGCCAGCAGCTACGGAGCAGGGGACTCCTATAATTCACCCCTCCACTTT. The full variable domain, its missing parts supplied by reference TRBV5-6 and TRBJ1-6, is DAGVTQSPTHLIKTRGQQVTLRCSPKSGHDTVSWYQQALGQGPQFIFQYYEEEERQRGNFPDRFSGHQFPNYSSELNVNALLLGDSALYLCASSYGAGDSYNSPLHFGNGTRLTVT.

The V and J genes are TRBV11-2 and TRBJ1-5; TRBD1 agrees at 9 bases. The CDR3 sequence is 19 residues long. V lost 5 bases and J lost 0; bases outside the gene matches: 14. The germline CDR1 and CDR2 sequences are SGHAT and FQNNGV. CDR3 DNA: TGTGCCAGCAGCCCTCGACAGGGGGGGGAGAGATATAGCAATCAGCCCCAGCATTTT. Protein product: CASSPRQGGERYSNQPQHF.

The chain recombines TRBV11-1 with TRBJ1-1; D ambiguous. CDR1 SGHAT and CDR2 FQDESV come from the germline V gene (reference sequence). The ends were cut back, 2 bases at V and 10 bases at J, with 26 bases in the middle. CDR3 size: 17 residues. The CDR3: CASSLKLNGTRSDGAFF. Written as DNA, the CDR3 is TGTGCCAGCAGCTTAAAACTAAACGGAACCAGATCGGATGGAGCTTTCTTT. The full variable domain, in which reference TRBV11-1 and TRBJ1-1 provide the parts outside the CDR3, is EAEVAQSPRYKITEKSQAVAFWCDPISGHATLYWYRQILGQGPELLVQFQDESVVDDSQLPKDRFSAERLKGVDSTLKIQPAELGDSAMYLCASSLKLNGTRSDGAFFGQGTRLTVV.

V is TRBV15 and J is TRBJ2-2; D is possibly TRBD1 (5 bases). Germline V gives CDR1 LNHNV, CDR2 YYDKDF (reference sequence). V shed 3 bases and J shed 3 bases, with 11 bases lying between them. The CDR3 has 15 amino acids. In nucleotides, the CDR3 is TGTGCCACCAGCAGTGGTATGGGGCACACCGGGGAGCTGTTTTTT. Translating it yields CATSSGMGHTGELFF. The entire variable domain, with the rest obtained from reference TRBV15 and TRBJ2-2, is as follows: DAMVIQNPRYQVTQFGKPVTLSCSQTLNHNVMYWYQQKSSQAPKLLFHYYDKDFNNEADTPDNFQSRRPNTSFCFLDIRSPGLGDTAMYLCATSSGMGHTGELFFGEGSRLTVL.

The rearrangement uses TRBV10-1 and TRBJ1-1, with D tentatively TRBD1 (5 bases). Per the germline V gene, CDR1 is WNHNN and CDR2 is SYGVQD (reference sequence). CDR3 size: 12 residues. The V end was cut by 6 bases, the J end by 5 bases, with 10 bases between. The CDR3 nucleotides are TGCGCCAGCAGGCCCGACAGAACTGAAGCTTTCTTT. It specifies CASRPDRTEAFF.

This chain links TRBV4-1 with TRBJ2-5; D uncertain. V was cut by 2 bases and J by 0 bases, with 7 bases left in between. The germline CDR1 and CDR2 sequences are MGHRA and YSYEKL. There are 14 residues in the CDR3. CDR3 sequence reads: CASSQNTYQETQYF. The CDR3 DNA is TGCGCCAGCAGCCAAAACACGTACCAAGAGACCCAGTACTTC.

The chain uses TRBV4-2 and TRBJ2-7; TRBD2 aligns across 7 bases. Losses at the gene ends were 0 bases for V and 2 bases for J; bases not matched to a gene: 4. Per the germline V gene, CDR1 is LGHNA and CDR2 is YNFKEQ. The CDR3 covers 15 residues. The chain's CDR3 is CASSQDGGSAYEQYF. In DNA form, the CDR3 reads TGTGCCAGCAGCCAAGACGGGGGGTCCGCCTACGAGCAGTACTTC.

The DNA for the CDR3 is TGTGCCAGCAGCGCTACAGGGGGCCAAGAGACCCAGTACTTC. Translation: CASSATGGQETQYF. This chain uses TRBV7-8 with TRBJ2-5, with 8 bases identical to TRBD1. V lost 5 bases, J lost 1 base, and 3 bases stayed unmatched. From germline, CDR1 is SGHVS and CDR2 FQNEAQ. The CDR3 covers 14 residues. The full variable domain, in which reference TRBV7-8 and TRBJ2-5 provide the parts outside the CDR3, is GAGVSQSPRYKVAKRGQDVALRCDPISGHVSLFWYQQALGQGPEFLTYFQNEAQLDKSGLPSDRFFAERPEGSVSTLKIQRTQQEDSAVYLCASSATGGQETQYFGPGTRLLVL.

This CDR3 reads CASSPDRGGNTEAFF. CDR3 DNA sequence: TGCGCCAGCAGCCCGGACAGGGGGGGGAACACTGAAGCTTTCTTT. The chain employs TRBV5-1 and TRBJ1-1, with 10 bases that match TRBD1. The CDR3 sequence is 15 residues long. Germline values: CDR1 SGHRS, CDR2 YFSETQ. V dropped 4 bases and J dropped 1; count of bases not matched to a gene: 4.

The chain uses TRBV7-2 and TRBJ1-2; the D is unclear. Trimming took 3 bases from V and 0 from J, leaving 5 bases between them. There are 13 residues in the CDR3. Germline CDR1 and CDR2: SGHTA and FQGNSA. The DNA for the CDR3 is TGTGCCAGCAGCTTGGGCACTAACTATGGCTACACCTTC. Translated, it gives CASSLGTNYGYTF.

The chain has TRBV11-2 and TRBJ2-1; 10 nucleotides match TRBD2. CDR1 and CDR2 from the germline V gene are SGHAT and FQNNGV. The trim removed 7 bases at V and 0 bases at J, leaving 15 bases unmatched. This CDR3 is built from 19 residues. CDR3 protein: CASTPRLAGEISSYNEQFF. CDR3 DNA: TGTGCCAGCACCCCCCGGCTAGCGGGGGAAATCAGCTCCTACAATGAGCAGTTCTTC. The complete variable domain, with remaining parts taken from reference TRBV11-2 and TRBJ2-1, reads EAGVAQSPRYKIIEKRQSVAFWCNPISGHATLYWYQQILGQGPKLLIQFQNNGVVDDSQLPKDRFSAERLKGVDSTLKIQPAKLEDSAVYLCASTPRLAGEISSYNEQFFGPGTRLTVL.

This chain links TRBV18 with TRBJ2-7, with D maybe TRBD1 (5 bases). Trimming took off 0 bases at V and 4 bases at J, with 10 bases between the two ends. CDR1 is KGHSH, CDR2 LQKENI, per germline. The CDR3 contains 14 residues. CDR3 sequence: CASSPPKGRYEQYF. The CDR3 DNA reads as TGTGCCAGCTCACCACCGAAGGGGCGATACGAGCAGTACTTC.